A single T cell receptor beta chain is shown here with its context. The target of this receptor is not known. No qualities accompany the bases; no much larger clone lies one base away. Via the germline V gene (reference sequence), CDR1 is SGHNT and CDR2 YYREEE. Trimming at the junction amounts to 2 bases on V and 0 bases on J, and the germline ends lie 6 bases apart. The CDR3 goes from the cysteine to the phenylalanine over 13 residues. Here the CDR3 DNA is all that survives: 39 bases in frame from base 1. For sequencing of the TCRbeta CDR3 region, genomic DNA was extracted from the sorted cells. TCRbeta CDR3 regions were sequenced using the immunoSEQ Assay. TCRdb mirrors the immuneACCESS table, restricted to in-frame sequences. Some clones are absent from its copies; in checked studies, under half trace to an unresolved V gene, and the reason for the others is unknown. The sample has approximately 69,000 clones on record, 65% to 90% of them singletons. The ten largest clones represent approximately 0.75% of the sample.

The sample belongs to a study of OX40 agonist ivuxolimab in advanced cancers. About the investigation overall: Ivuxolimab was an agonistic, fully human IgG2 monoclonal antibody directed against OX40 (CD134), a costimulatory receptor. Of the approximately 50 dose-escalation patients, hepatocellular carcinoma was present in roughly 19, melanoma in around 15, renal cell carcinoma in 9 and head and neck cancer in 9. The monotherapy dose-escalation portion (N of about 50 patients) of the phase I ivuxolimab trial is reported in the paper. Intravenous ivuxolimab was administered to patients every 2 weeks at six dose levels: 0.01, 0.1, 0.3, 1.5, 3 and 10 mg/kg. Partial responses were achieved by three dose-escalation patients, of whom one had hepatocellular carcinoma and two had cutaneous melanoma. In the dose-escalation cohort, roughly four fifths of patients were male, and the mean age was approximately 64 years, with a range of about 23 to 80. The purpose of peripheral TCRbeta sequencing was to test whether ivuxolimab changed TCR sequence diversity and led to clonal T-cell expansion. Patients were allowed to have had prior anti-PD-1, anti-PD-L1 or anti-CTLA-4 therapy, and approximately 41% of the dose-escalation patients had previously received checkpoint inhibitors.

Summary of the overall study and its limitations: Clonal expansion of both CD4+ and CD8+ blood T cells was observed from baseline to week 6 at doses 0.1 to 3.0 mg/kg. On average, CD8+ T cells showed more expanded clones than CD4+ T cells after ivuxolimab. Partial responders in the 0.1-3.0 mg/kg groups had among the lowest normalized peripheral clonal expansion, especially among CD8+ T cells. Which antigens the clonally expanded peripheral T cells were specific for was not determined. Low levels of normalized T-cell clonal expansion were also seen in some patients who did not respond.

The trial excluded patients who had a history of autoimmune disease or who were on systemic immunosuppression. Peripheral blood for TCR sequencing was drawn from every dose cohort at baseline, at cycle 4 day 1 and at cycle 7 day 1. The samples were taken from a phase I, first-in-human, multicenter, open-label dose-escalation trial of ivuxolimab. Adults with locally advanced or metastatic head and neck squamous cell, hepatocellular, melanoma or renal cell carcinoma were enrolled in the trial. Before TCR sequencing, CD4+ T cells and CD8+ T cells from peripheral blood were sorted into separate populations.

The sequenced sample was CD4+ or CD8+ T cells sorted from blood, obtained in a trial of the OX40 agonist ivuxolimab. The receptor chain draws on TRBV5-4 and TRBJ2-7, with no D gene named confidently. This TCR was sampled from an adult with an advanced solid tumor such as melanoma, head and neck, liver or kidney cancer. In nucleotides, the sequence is TGTGCCAGCAGCTTCGGTCGCTCCTACGAGCAGTACTTC. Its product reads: CASSFGRSYEQYF.